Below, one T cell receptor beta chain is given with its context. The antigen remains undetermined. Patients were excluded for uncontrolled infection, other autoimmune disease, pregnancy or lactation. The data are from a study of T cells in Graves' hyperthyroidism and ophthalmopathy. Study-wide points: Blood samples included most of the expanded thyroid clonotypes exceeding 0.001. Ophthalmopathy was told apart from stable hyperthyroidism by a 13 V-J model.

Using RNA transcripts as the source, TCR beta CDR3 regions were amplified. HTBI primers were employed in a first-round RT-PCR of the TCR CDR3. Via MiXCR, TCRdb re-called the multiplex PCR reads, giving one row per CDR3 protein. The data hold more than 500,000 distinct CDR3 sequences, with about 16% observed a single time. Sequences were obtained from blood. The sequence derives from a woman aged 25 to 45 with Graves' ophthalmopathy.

Here the CDR3 DNA reads TGTGCCAGCAGCTTGGGTTTTAGCACAGATACGCAGTATTTT. It specifies CASSLGFSTDTQYF. The genes are TRBV7-3 and TRBJ2-3, with unresolved D. The CDR3 totals 14 residues. CDR1 and CDR2 from the germline V gene are SGHTA and FQGTGA. V dropped 3 bases and J dropped 0 bases, with 7 bases sitting between them.